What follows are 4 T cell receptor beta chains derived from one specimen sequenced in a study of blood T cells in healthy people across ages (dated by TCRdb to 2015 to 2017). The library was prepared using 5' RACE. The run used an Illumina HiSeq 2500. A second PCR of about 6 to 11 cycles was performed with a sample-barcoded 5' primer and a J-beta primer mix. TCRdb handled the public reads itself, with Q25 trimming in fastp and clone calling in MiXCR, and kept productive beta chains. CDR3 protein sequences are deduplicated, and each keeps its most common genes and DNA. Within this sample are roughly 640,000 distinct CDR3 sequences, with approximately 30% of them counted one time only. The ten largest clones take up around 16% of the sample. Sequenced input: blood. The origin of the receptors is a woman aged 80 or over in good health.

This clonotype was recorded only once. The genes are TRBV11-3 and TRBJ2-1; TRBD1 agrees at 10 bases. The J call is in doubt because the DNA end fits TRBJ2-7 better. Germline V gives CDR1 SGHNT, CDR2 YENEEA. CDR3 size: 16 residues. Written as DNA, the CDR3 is TGTGCCAGCAGCCAGGGACAGGGGATCTCCTACAATGAGCAGTACTTC. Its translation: CASSQGQGISYNEQYF.

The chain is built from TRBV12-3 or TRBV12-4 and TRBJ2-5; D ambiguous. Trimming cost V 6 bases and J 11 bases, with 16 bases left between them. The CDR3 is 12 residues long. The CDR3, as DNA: TGTGCCAGCAGCCCTACGGGCGTCAAGCAGTACTTC. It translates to CASSPTGVKQYF.

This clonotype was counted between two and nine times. CDR3 protein: CASSYSMAGGHNEQFF. DNA of the CDR3: TGTGCCAGCAGTTACTCGATGGCGGGGGGGCACAATGAGCAGTTCTTC. The rearrangement joins TRBV6-2 or TRBV6-3 to TRBJ2-1, with 9 bases lining up with TRBD2. The CDR3 runs 16 residues. V trimming: 0 bases; J trimming: 5 bases; junction bases outside the gene matches: 5. CDR1 is MNHEY and CDR2 is SVGEGT in the germline V gene.

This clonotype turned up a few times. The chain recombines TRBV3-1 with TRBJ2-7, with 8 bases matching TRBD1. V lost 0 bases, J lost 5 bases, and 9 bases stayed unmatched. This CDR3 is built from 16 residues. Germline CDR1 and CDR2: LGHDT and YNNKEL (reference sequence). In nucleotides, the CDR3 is TGTGCCAGCAGCCAAGACATACGGACAGGGCTCCACGAGCAGTACTTC. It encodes CASSQDIRTGLHEQYF.